Listed below are T cell receptor beta chains from one sample, sequenced in a study of T-cell memory formation after mild COVID-19. One entry per CDR3 protein, called by TCRdb with MiXCR from the 5' RACE reads. Altogether some 330,000 distinct CDR3 sequences are present, roughly 20% being singletons, with the ten largest covering under 15%. The sample consisted of PBMCs or a T cell subset sorted from them (not recorded which). These receptors were taken from an adult woman who had mild COVID-19 (a few samples of this study predate the infection). Cell type and time point are not known. Each CDR3 is given with its conserved first and last residue. Fields, in order: J gene, clone size, V gene, D gene, CDR3 protein, CDR3 DNA. D genes are given only for firm matches. Part of the rows lack a size; the others show once, few, many or a class for expanded clones.

>TRBJ1-1|-|TRBV11-2|TRBD1
CASSLDHRGSTEAFF
TGTGCCAGCAGCTTAGATCACAGGGGATCCACTGAAGCTTTCTTT
>TRBJ1-4|-|TRBV29-1|-
CSVGTWEKLFF
TGCAGCGTTGGAACTTGGGAAAAACTGTTTTTT
>TRBJ2-3|-|TRBV7-6|-
CASSQMLTDTQYF
TGTGCCAGCAGCCAAATGTTAACAGATACGCAGTATTTT
>TRBJ2-5|-|TRBV24-1|TRBD1
CATSDSGTGRETQYF
TGTGCCACCAGTGATTCCGGGACAGGGAGGGAGACCCAGTACTTC
>TRBJ2-1|few|TRBV7-3|TRBD2
CASSSYGGASGYYNEQFF
TGTGCCAGCAGCTCCTACGGGGGTGCTAGCGGGTACTACAATGAGCAGTTCTTC
>TRBJ2-7|-|TRBV18|-
CASSPFAGHEQYF
TGTGCCAGCTCACCATTTGCGGGCCACGAGCAGTACTTC
>TRBJ2-1|-|TRBV7-2|-
CASSTLLGRGLWEQFF
TGTGCCAGCAGTACGCTACTGGGGAGGGGGCTATGGGAGCAGTTCTTC
>TRBJ2-3|many|TRBV24-1|-
CATSVGTDTQYF
TGTGCCACCAGTGTTGGTACAGATACGCAGTATTTT
>TRBJ2-1|-|TRBV19|-
CASSVQGLNEQFF
TGTGCCAGTAGTGTGCAGGGACTTAATGAGCAGTTCTTC
>TRBJ2-5|many|TRBV4-2|-
CASSQPGWGETQYF
TGTGCCAGCAGCCAACCAGGGTGGGGAGAGACCCAGTACTTC
>TRBJ1-2|-|TRBV15|TRBD1
CATSRDIGQGGLF
TGTGCCACCAGCAGAGATATAGGACAGGGAGGATTATTC
>TRBJ1-2|-|TRBV10-3|-
CAISELTGQEYGYTF
TGTGCCATCAGTGAGTTGACAGGCCAGGAGTATGGCTACACCTTC
>TRBJ2-1|-|TRBV24-1|-
CATSQGGNNEQFF
TGTGCCACCAGTCAGGGGGGGAACAATGAGCAGTTCTTC
>TRBJ2-1|-|TRBV11-2|TRBD2
CASSLGRSGGRNEQFF
TGTGCCAGCAGCTTAGGCAGGTCGGGAGGGCGCAATGAGCAGTTCTTC
>TRBJ2-5|-|TRBV2|TRBD1
CASSVGDRRGETQYF
TGTGCCAGCAGTGTCGGGGACAGGAGGGGAGAGACCCAGTACTTC
>TRBJ2-2|-|TRBV24-1|TRBD1
CATSAGTGRNTGELFF
TGTGCCACCAGTGCCGGGACAGGGCGGAACACCGGGGAGCTGTTTTTT
>TRBJ2-2|-|TRBV7-6|-
CASSTLRGNTGELFF
TGTGCCAGCAGCACACTCAGGGGAAACACCGGGGAGCTGTTTTTT
>TRBJ2-2|-|TRBV6-5|-
CASSYSIGLAGSTGELFF
TGTGCCAGCAGTTACTCGATCGGGCTGGCAGGCTCCACCGGGGAGCTGTTTTTT
>TRBJ1-5|few|TRBV4-3|-
CASSQARGQNQPQHF
TGCGCCAGCAGCCAAGCCCGGGGACAAAATCAGCCCCAGCATTTT
>TRBJ2-1|few|TRBV28|TRBD1
CASSRTGGRQFF
TGTGCCAGCAGCAGGACAGGGGGCAGGCAGTTCTTC
>TRBJ1-6|-|TRBV30|-
CAWSVGARNSPLHF
TGTGCCTGGAGTGTTGGGGCTCGGAATTCACCCCTCCACTTT
>TRBJ2-5|-|TRBV5-1|TRBD2
CASHSRLAGGETQYF
TGCGCCAGCCACAGCCGACTAGCGGGAGGAGAGACCCAGTACTTC
>TRBJ2-3|-|TRBV5-1|TRBD2
CASSLVLGTSGSSQYF
TGCGCCAGCAGCTTGGTTCTGGGGACTAGCGGGAGTTCGCAGTATTTT
>TRBJ2-1|few|TRBV7-6|TRBD2
CASSPPTGTSGRNDNEQFF
TGTGCCAGCAGCCCACCCACCGGGACTAGCGGGAGGAATGACAATGAGCAGTTCTTC
>TRBJ1-1|-|TRBV27|-
CASSLSSPYTEAFF
TGTGCCAGCAGTTTATCGAGCCCTTACACTGAAGCTTTCTTT
>TRBJ2-5|-|TRBV20-1|TRBD2
CSARVWEGPSETQYF
TGCAGTGCTAGAGTGTGGGAGGGCCCATCAGAGACCCAGTACTTC
>TRBJ2-1|-|TRBV27|TRBD2
CASSGVTSGEKEFF
TGTGCCAGCAGTGGGGTGACTAGCGGGGAGAAAGAGTTCTTC
>TRBJ2-1|many|TRBV5-1|TRBD1
CASSLGTGGNEQFF
TGCGCCAGCAGCTTAGGGACAGGGGGCAATGAGCAGTTCTTC
>TRBJ1-5|few|TRBV29-1|TRBD1
CSADRGRPDSNQPQHF
TGCAGCGCAGACAGGGGAAGACCTGATAGCAATCAGCCCCAGCATTTT
>TRBJ1-2|-|TRBV3-1|TRBD1
CASSQDRRQGYGYTF
TGTGCCAGCAGCCAAGATCGCCGACAGGGCTATGGCTACACCTTC
>TRBJ1-4|few|TRBV6-6|TRBD1
CASSPPGQGGVKLFF
TGTGCCAGCAGCCCACCGGGACAGGGCGGTGTGAAACTGTTTTTT
>TRBJ2-1|few|TRBV7-6|-
CASSLAVGTPTYNEQFF
TGTGCCAGCAGCTTAGCGGTCGGGACACCAACCTACAATGAGCAGTTCTTC
>TRBJ1-3|-|TRBV7-2|-
CASSLFLGEYPYRMAGNTIYF
TGTGCCAGCAGCTTATTTTTAGGGGAGTATCCCTATCGTATGGCTGGAAACACCATATATTTT
>TRBJ1-5|many|TRBV5-1|-
CASSLDDGYNQPQHF
TGCGCCAGCAGCCTAGACGACGGCTACAATCAGCCCCAGCATTTT
>TRBJ2-3|-|TRBV10-3|TRBD2
CAISGGLALDTQYF
TGTGCCATCAGTGGGGGACTAGCGCTAGATACGCAGTATTTT
>TRBJ2-5|-|TRBV6-6|-
CASTKLWIETQYF
TGTGCCAGCACTAAACTTTGGATCGAGACCCAGTACTTC
>TRBJ1-1|-|TRBV20-1|-
CSASWGMNTEAFF
TGCAGTGCCTCATGGGGGATGAACACTGAAGCTTTCTTT
>TRBJ2-3|few|TRBV24-1|TRBD2
CATSDIVGASGRRGTDTQYF
TGTGCCACCAGTGATATTGTTGGAGCTAGCGGGAGACGTGGCACAGATACGCAGTATTTT
>TRBJ2-3|few|TRBV15|TRBD2
CATSRELAGRTQYF
TGTGCCACCAGCAGAGAACTAGCGGGGAGGACGCAGTATTTT
>TRBJ2-3|-|TRBV2|TRBD2
CASRRGLSSTDTQYF
TGTGCCAGCAGGCGGGGACTATCTAGCACAGATACGCAGTATTTT
>TRBJ2-7|few|TRBV12-3/TRBV12-4|TRBD1
CASSLGGQGSHEQYF
TGTGCCAGCAGCCTAGGGGGACAGGGGTCGCACGAGCAGTACTTC
>TRBJ2-1|-|TRBV20-1|TRBD2
CSARPGLAFEGNEQFF
TGCAGTGCTAGACCGGGACTAGCATTCGAGGGCAATGAGCAGTTCTTC
>TRBJ1-6|few|TRBV7-8|-
CASSLSRYYNSPLHF
TGTGCCAGCAGCTTATCCCGTTACTATAATTCACCCCTCCACTTT
>TRBJ2-7|-|TRBV4-3|-
CASSSRRQVVYEQYF
TGCGCCAGCAGTTCCAGAAGACAGGTAGTCTACGAGCAGTACTTC
>TRBJ2-3|few|TRBV7-2|TRBD2
CASSYRPASGRSTDTQYF
TGTGCCAGCAGCTACCGACCAGCTAGCGGGAGGTCCACAGATACGCAGTATTTT
>TRBJ1-2|few|TRBV12-3/TRBV12-4|TRBD1
CASSPNRGAYGYTF
TGTGCCAGCAGTCCGAACAGGGGGGCCTATGGCTACACCTTC
>TRBJ2-3|-|TRBV7-2|TRBD2
CASSGPSGHTDTQYF
TGTGCCAGCAGCGGTCCTAGCGGTCACACAGATACGCAGTATTTT
>TRBJ2-3|-|TRBV20-1|-
CSADSRGRTDTQYF
TGCAGTGCGGACTCCCGGGGGCGCACAGATACGCAGTATTTT
>TRBJ2-5|medium-sized|TRBV20-1|-
CSAPAGRTQYF
TGCAGTGCCCCAGCAGGGCGGACCCAGTACTTC
>TRBJ2-7|few|TRBV7-9|TRBD1
CASSLAVGTEYEQYF
TGTGCCAGCAGCTTAGCGGTCGGGACAGAGTACGAGCAGTACTTC
>TRBJ2-1|few|TRBV7-8|-
CASSPRGPGGGEQFF
TGTGCCAGCAGCCCCAGAGGTCCCGGGGGCGGTGAGCAGTTCTTC
>TRBJ1-1|-|TRBV12-3/TRBV12-4|-
CASSWEVGNTEAFF
TGTGCCAGCAGTTGGGAGGTAGGGAACACTGAAGCTTTCTTT
>TRBJ2-7|few|TRBV9|TRBD1
CASSLRPEDRAYEQYF
TGTGCCAGCAGCCTCCGACCGGAGGACAGGGCCTACGAGCAGTACTTC
>TRBJ2-7|-|TRBV4-1|TRBD1
CASSQEDRGPYEQYF
TGCGCCAGCAGCCAAGAGGACAGGGGGCCCTACGAGCAGTACTTC
>TRBJ2-1|many|TRBV7-2|TRBD2
CASSSTSGGYNEQFF
TGTGCCAGCAGCTCCACTAGCGGGGGCTACAATGAGCAGTTCTTC
>TRBJ1-1|-|TRBV5-6|TRBD1
CASSSRQGMEAFF
TGTGCCAGCAGCTCGCGACAGGGAATGGAAGCTTTCTTT
>TRBJ2-1|many|TRBV6-6|TRBD2
CASSLQAGRLNEQFF
TGTGCCAGCAGTCTCCAAGCGGGACGACTCAATGAGCAGTTCTTC